A single sample gave rise to the 17 T cell receptor beta chains below, sequenced in a study of cytomegalovirus exposure and HLA in healthy donors. PCR was performed using 60 Vbeta and 13 Jbeta primers. Here immunoSEQ multiplex PCR was the method, and the copy in TCRdb shows in-frame clones only, minus some. This table has 150,000 to 200,000 clones, roughly 80% appearing once. Sequences were obtained from PBMCs. The receptor source for this set is a woman aged 25-40 years in good health and CMV-seropositive.

The chain employs TRBV4-1 and TRBJ2-2; 12 positions match TRBD1. Trimming cost V 5 bases and J 6 bases; bases outside gene matches: 7. The germline V gene has CDR1 MGHRA and CDR2 YSYEKL. The CDR3 is made up of 16 amino acids. The CDR3 loop reads CASSYPGQGAAGELFF. In DNA form, the CDR3 reads TGCGCCAGCAGCTATCCGGGACAGGGGGCTGCCGGGGAGCTGTTTTTT.

The J gene is TRBJ2-2, the V gene TRBV30; 7 bases map to TRBD1. Trimming took 5 bases from V and 5 from J; bases not matched to a gene: 8. This CDR3 spans 14 amino acids. CDR1 is GTSNPN and CDR2 is SVGIG in the germline V gene (reference sequence). CDR3 in amino acids: CAWETGFWTGELFF. CDR3 nucleotide sequence: TGTGCCTGGGAGACAGGGTTTTGGACCGGGGAGCTGTTTTTT.

CDR3 sequence: CSVDGPGYYGYTF. CDR3 in DNA: TGCAGCGTTGATGGGCCAGGGTACTATGGCTACACCTTC. The J gene is TRBJ1-2, the V gene TRBV29-1; weak D call: TRBD1 (5 bases). CDR3 length equals 13 residues. From germline, CDR1 is SQVTM and CDR2 ANQGSEA. V lost 3 bases and J lost 3, with 11 bases in between.

J is TRBJ2-7 and V is TRBV2; possible D gene TRBD1, 5 bases. The V end was cut by 4 bases, the J end by 13 bases, with 8 bases between. This CDR3 contains 9 residues. Looked up from germline, CDR1 is SNHLY and CDR2 is FYNNEI. The CDR3 loop is CASSAGSYF. CDR3 DNA sequence: TGTGCCAGCAGTGCAGGGTCCTACTTC.

The rearrangement links TRBV27 to TRBJ1-1; 8 bases fit TRBD1. Germline loops: CDR1 MNHEY, CDR2 SMNVEV (reference sequence). With V trimmed by 3 bases and J by 7 bases, 7 bases remained unmatched. The CDR3 spans 14 residues. This CDR3 reads CASSFRPGGGEAFF. In DNA form, the CDR3 reads TGTGCCAGCAGTTTCCGACCAGGGGGCGGTGAAGCTTTCTTT.

Points on this clone: Its ends do not fully match the called genes, so a read error is possible. The rearrangement uses TRBV5-4 and TRBJ1-6; TRBD1 might be the D (5 bases). Germline loops: CDR1 SGHNT, CDR2 YYREEE (reference sequence). This CDR3 spans 14 amino acids. The DNA of the CDR3 is TGTGCCAGCAGTTTGGGGGGACTCGACTCACCCCTCCACTTT. This translates into CASSLGGLDSPLHF. The full variable domain, its missing parts supplied by reference TRBV5-4 and TRBJ1-6, is ETGVTQSPTHLIKTRGQQVTLRCSSQSGHNTVSWYQQALGQGPQFIFQYYREEENGRGNFPPRFSGLQFPNYSSELNVNALELDDSALYLCASSLGGLDSPLHFGNGTRLTVT.

The chain joins TRBV18 to TRBJ2-2, with TRBD2 as a possible D gene (6 bases). V gave up 4 bases and J gave up 1 base, with 19 bases separating them. This CDR3 has 18 amino acids. Germline V gene sequence: CDR1 KGHSH, CDR2 LQKENI. CDR3 sequence reads: CASSRQLASTGNTGELFF. The CDR3 DNA reads as TGTGCCAGCTCACGCCAACTAGCTTCCACGGGGAACACCGGGGAGCTGTTTTTT.

The gene calls are TRBV9 and TRBJ2-3, with D possibly matching TRBD2 (7 bases). The CDR3 is 16 residues long. V was pared by 0 bases and J by 1 base, with 12 bases between. Germline V gene data show CDR1 as SGDLS and CDR2 as YYNGEE. CDR3 DNA: TGTGCCAGCAGCGTAGTAAGGGGGGGCGGCACAGATACGCAGTATTTT. This gives the protein CASSVVRGGGTDTQYF.

The CDR3 DNA reads as TGTGCCAGCAGCACTACAGGGGGAGCAGATACGCAGTATTTT. This sequence encodes CASSTTGGADTQYF. The rearrangement links TRBV5-4 to TRBJ2-3; TRBD1 matches 8 bases. The germline V gene has CDR1 SGHNT and CDR2 YYREEE (reference sequence). The CDR3 spans 14 residues. The V gene end was trimmed by 4 bases and the J gene end by 4 bases; junction bases not matched to a gene: 5. Full variable domain (remainder filled in from reference TRBV5-4 and TRBJ2-3): ETGVTQSPTHLIKTRGQQVTLRCSSQSGHNTVSWYQQALGQGPQFIFQYYREEENGRGNFPPRFSGLQFPNYSSELNVNALELDDSALYLCASSTTGGADTQYFGPGTRLTVL.

The CDR3 is CASSVVSGGNYGYTF. CDR3 bases: TGTGCCAGCAGCGTAGTGTCGGGAGGAAACTATGGCTACACCTTC. The gene calls are TRBV9 and TRBJ1-2, with no clear D. The CDR3 covers 15 residues. Germline assignment: CDR1 SGDLS and CDR2 YYNGEE. V was pared by 0 bases and J by 2 bases, with 11 bases between.

This clone was recorded a few times. The chain combines TRBV6-5 with TRBJ2-7; 7 bases fit TRBD1. Losses at the gene ends were 11 bases for V and 5 bases for J; bases not matched to a gene: 12. CDR1 and CDR2 (germline): MNHEY, SVGAGI. The CDR3 has 13 amino acids. The CDR3 coding sequence is TGTGCCGCAAGGGGGCCCCTCAATGACGAGCAGTACTTC. Its protein product is CAARGPLNDEQYF.

The chain joins TRBV28 to TRBJ1-6; no definite D call. The CDR3 extends over 13 amino acids. With 3 bases removed from V and 10 bases from J, the gap between germline ends came to 10 bases. Germline V gene lookup returns CDR1 MDHEN and CDR2 SYDVKM. The CDR3 region is CASSFRGGSPLHF. The CDR3 DNA is TGTGCCAGCAGTTTTAGAGGTGGATCACCCCTCCACTTT.

The chain has TRBV28 and TRBJ2-7; TRBD1 is a possible D gene (7 bases). The germline V gene has CDR1 MDHEN and CDR2 SYDVKM. The CDR3 totals 13 residues. V lost 6 bases to trimming and J lost 5 bases, with 14 bases between them. CDR3: CASRPQGRHEQYF. CDR3 DNA sequence: TGTGCCAGCAGACCACAGGGGAGGCACGAGCAGTACTTC.

The V and J genes are TRBV9 and TRBJ2-5; TRBD1 might be the D (5 bases). The CDR3 has 14 residues. V dropped 0 bases and J dropped 5 bases, with 11 bases sitting between them. Germline V lookup: CDR1 SGDLS, CDR2 YYNGEE. The CDR3 sequence is CASSVVGLQETQYF. CDR3 sequence (DNA): TGTGCCAGCAGCGTAGTGGGGCTTCAGGAGACCCAGTACTTC. The full variable domain, its missing parts supplied by reference TRBV9 and TRBJ2-5, is DSGVTQTPKHLITATGQRVTLRCSPRSGDLSVYWYQQSLDQGLQFLIQYYNGEERAKGNILERFSAQQFPDLHSELNLSSLELGDSALYFCASSVVGLQETQYFGPGTRLLVL.

DNA for the CDR3: TGCGCCAGCAGCTTGGGGCAGTTCTATGGCTACACCTTC. The encoded protein is CASSLGQFYGYTF. The J gene is TRBJ1-2, the V gene TRBV5-1; D unresolved. Trimming removed 0 bases at V and 4 bases at J, with 7 bases between. The germline V gene has CDR1 SGHRS and CDR2 YFSETQ. This CDR3 is built from 13 residues.

V usage is TRBV5-1 and J usage is TRBJ2-1, with TRBD2 matching 7 bases. The V segment lost 1 base and the J segment 8 bases; nucleotides outside the gene matches: 9. Germline loops: CDR1 SGHRS, CDR2 YFSETQ. This CDR3 spans 15 amino acids. The DNA of the CDR3 is TGCGCCAGCAGCTTGTTTGGGAACCGGGAGGATGAGCAGTTCTTC. This encodes CASSLFGNREDEQFF.

The chain carries TRBV6-6 and TRBJ2-1; 8 nucleotides agree with TRBD2. The CDR3 loop spans 13 amino acids. Losses at the gene ends were 8 bases for V and 4 bases for J; bases not matched to a gene: 4. From germline, CDR1 is MNHNY and CDR2 SVGAGI (reference sequence). DNA of the CDR3: TGTGCCAGCTTAGCGGGGCTTTACAATGAGCAGTTCTTC. Its translation: CASLAGLYNEQFF.